Listed below are T cell receptor beta chains from one sample, sequenced in a study of cytomegalovirus exposure and HLA in healthy donors. Profiled with immunoSEQ multiplex PCR; TCRdb holds only in-frame clones, not every one. Of roughly 150,000 clones in the sample, nearly 70% were seen once. What was sequenced was PBMCs. These receptors all come from a man under 40 in good health and CMV-seropositive. Both conserved end residues are trimmed from each CDR3. A D gene is named only where the DNA matches it firmly.

V: TRBV19
D: .
CDR3: ASRGQGSTEAF

V: TRBV25-1
D: TRBD1
CDR3: ASSEATGSNQPQH

V: TRBV5-1
D: TRBD2
CDR3: ASSLAGGLNEQF

V: TRBV6-5
D: TRBD1
CDR3: ASKQGASYEQY

V: TRBV4-1
D: TRBD2
CDR3: ASSRREREETQY

V: TRBV5-8
D: TRBD2
CDR3: ASSSGTSRDNEQF

V: TRBV4-1
D: TRBD1
CDR3: ASSQDFEGALHTEAF

V: TRBV5-1
D: TRBD1
CDR3: ASSLGDRYSETQY

V: TRBV4-1
D: TRBD1
CDR3: ASSQPLRGRVTEAF

V: TRBV6-1
D: TRBD1
CDR3: ASMPGQGLWAEAF

V: TRBV4-1
D: TRBD2
CDR3: ASSPRAGLATRSDYNEQF

V: TRBV7-2
D: TRBD1
CDR3: ASSLGQGALAGNTIY

V: TRBV28
D: TRBD2
CDR3: ASGLAGGFSYEQY

V: TRBV27
D: TRBD1
CDR3: ASTHAGTGYDGELF

V: TRBV27
D: .
CDR3: ASSNLIRGLDPYEQY

V: TRBV6-5
D: .
CDR3: ASRRYRDGNQPQH

V: TRBV16
D: TRBD1
CDR3: ASSGQGTDTQY

V: TRBV30
D: .
CDR3: AWSGEGLRAMNTEAF

V: TRBV11-2
D: TRBD1
CDR3: ASSNQGDTEAF

V: TRBV29-1
D: .
CDR3: SVEEDFTNVNNEQF

V: TRBV10-1
D: TRBD2
CDR3: ASSEAGGRNTGELF

V: TRBV7-8
D: TRBD2
CDR3: ASSRRLAGGWETQY